This T cell receptor beta chain originates from a study of shared clonotypes between healthy human individuals. Genomic DNA of each subset was evenly split across several immunoSEQ plates. Here immunoSEQ multiplex PCR was the method, and the copy in TCRdb shows in-frame clones only, minus some. The sample consists of just over 2,000,000 clones, less than 95% of them appearing once. Positively selected for CCR7, the CD45RO-negative cells used as naive CD8 cells excluded terminally differentiated effector memory CD45RA+ cells. About this clone: As yet, its antigen is unknown.

CDR3 length: 12 residues. Study conclusions and caveats: The represented genetic and exposure-history diversity was limited by the small number of donors.

The genes are TRBV12-2 and TRBJ2-7. TRBV12-2 is given as a pseudogene. This receptor was obtained from a young man in good health. Sequencing used naive CD8+ T cells sorted from blood. CDR3 DNA: TGTGCAAGTCGCTTAGTGCTCTACGAGCAGTACTTC. This translates into CASRLVLYEQYF.